This TCR beta chain was obtained from a study of T cell changes during pregnancy in multiple sclerosis. CDR1 and CDR2 (germline): MNHNS, SASEGT. CDR3 length: 15 amino acids. V dropped 2 bases and J dropped 6; count of bases not matched to a gene: 5. Sequencing was performed with immunoSEQ multiplex PCR; in TCRdb, only in-frame clones are kept and a portion is missing. The sample includes approximately 40,000 clones, around nine tenths seen only once; the top ten take 0.3% to 0.45%. The material sequenced was CD4+ T cells from peripheral blood mononuclear cells, taken in the third trimester of pregnancy. V is TRBV6-1 and J is TRBJ2-3, with 10 bases lining up with TRBD1. The sequence was collected from a female donor in good health, enrolled as a control in a pregnancy study. DNA of the CDR3: TGTGCCAGCAGTGAAAGACAGGGGGCTCCGGATACGCAGTATTTT. Protein: CASSERQGAPDTQYF.